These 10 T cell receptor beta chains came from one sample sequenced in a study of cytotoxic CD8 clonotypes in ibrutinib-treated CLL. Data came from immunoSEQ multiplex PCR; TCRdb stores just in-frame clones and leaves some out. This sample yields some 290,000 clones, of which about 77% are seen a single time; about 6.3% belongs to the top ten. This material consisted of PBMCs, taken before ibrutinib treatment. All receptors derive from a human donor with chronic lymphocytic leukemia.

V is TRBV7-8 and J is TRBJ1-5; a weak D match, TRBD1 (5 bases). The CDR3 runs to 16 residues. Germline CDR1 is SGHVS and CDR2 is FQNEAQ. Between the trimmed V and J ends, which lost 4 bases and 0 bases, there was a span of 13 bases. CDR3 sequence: CASSSFNRLSNQPQHF. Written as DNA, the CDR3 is TGTGCCAGCAGCTCATTCAACAGGCTTAGCAATCAGCCCCAGCATTTT.

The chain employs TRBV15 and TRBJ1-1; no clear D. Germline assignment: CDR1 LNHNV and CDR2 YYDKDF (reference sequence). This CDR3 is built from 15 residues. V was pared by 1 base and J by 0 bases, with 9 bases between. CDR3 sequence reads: CATSRGGSMNTEAFF. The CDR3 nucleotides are TGTGCCACCAGCAGAGGGGGTAGCATGAACACTGAAGCTTTCTTT. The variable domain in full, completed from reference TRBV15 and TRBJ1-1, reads DAMVIQNPRYQVTQFGKPVTLSCSQTLNHNVMYWYQQKSSQAPKLLFHYYDKDFNNEADTPDNFQSRRPNTSFCFLDIRSPGLGDTAMYLCATSRGGSMNTEAFFGQGTRLTVV.

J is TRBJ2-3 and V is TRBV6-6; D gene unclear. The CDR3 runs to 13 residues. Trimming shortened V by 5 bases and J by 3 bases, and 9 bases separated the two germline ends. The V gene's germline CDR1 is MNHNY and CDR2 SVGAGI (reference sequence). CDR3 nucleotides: TGTGCCAGCAGTGCACCTGGGACAGATACGCAGTATTTT. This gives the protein CASSAPGTDTQYF.

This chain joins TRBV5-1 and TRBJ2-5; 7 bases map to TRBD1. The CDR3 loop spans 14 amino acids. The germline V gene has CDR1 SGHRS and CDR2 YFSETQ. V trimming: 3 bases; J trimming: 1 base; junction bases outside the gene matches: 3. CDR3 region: CASSSQGFQETQYF. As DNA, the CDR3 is TGCGCCAGCAGCTCACAGGGGTTCCAAGAGACCCAGTACTTC.

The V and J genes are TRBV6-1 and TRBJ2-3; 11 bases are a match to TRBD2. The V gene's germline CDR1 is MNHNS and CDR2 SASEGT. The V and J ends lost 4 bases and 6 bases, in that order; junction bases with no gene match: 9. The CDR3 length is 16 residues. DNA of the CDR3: TGTGCCAGCAGTGCAGAGGTAGCGGGAGGGTCCGATACGCAGTATTTT. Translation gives CASSAEVAGGSDTQYF.

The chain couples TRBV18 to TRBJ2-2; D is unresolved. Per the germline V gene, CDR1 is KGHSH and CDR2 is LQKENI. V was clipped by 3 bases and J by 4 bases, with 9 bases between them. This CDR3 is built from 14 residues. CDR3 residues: CASSPGWVTGELFF. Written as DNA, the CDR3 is TGTGCCAGCTCACCGGGTTGGGTCACCGGGGAGCTGTTTTTT.

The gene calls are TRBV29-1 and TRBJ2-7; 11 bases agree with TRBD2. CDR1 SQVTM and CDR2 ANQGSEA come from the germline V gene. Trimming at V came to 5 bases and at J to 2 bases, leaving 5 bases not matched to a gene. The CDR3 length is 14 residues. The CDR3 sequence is CSVLGTSGPYEQYF. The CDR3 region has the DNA TGCAGCGTTCTGGGGACTAGCGGCCCCTACGAGCAGTACTTC.

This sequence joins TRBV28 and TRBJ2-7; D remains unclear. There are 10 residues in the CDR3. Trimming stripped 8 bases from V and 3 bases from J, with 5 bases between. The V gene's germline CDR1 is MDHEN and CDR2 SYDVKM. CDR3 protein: CASGNYEQYF. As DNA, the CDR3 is TGTGCCAGCGGAAACTACGAGCAGTACTTC.

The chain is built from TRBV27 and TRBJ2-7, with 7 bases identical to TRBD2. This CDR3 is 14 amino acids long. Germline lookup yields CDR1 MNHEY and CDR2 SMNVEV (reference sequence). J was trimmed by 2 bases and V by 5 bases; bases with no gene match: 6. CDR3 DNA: TGTGCCAGCAGTAGCCCGGGAGGTCCCTACGAGCAGTACTTC. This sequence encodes CASSSPGGPYEQYF.

This CDR3 reads CASSTAGVGQETQYF. The CDR3 DNA is TGTGCCAGCAGCACAGCGGGAGTTGGTCAAGAGACCCAGTACTTC. The V gene is TRBV7-3, the J gene TRBJ2-5, with 8 nucleotides matching TRBD2. CDR1 is SGHTA and CDR2 is FQGTGA in the germline V gene. J gave up 2 bases and V 5 bases, and 7 bases lay outside the gene matches. CDR3 length: 15 amino acids.